The 20 T cell receptor beta chains below all came from one sample that was sequenced in a study of blood T cell repertoires in COVID-19. Profiled with immunoSEQ multiplex PCR; TCRdb holds only in-frame clones, not every one. Of more than 250,000 clones listed, 87% were seen once; the top ten hold roughly 6.2%. The sample consisted of PBMCs or T cells enriched from blood (not recorded which). Receptors originate from a woman between 40 and 55 years old who had recovered from COVID-19.

The genes are TRBV3-1 (or the pseudogene TRBV3-2) and TRBJ2-7, with TRBD1 as a possible D gene (5 bases). V lost 8 bases and J 6 bases, leaving 14 bases between the germline ends. The CDR3 consists of 12 residues. Germline CDR1 reads LGHDT; CDR2 reads YNNKEL (reference sequence). DNA for the CDR3: TGTGCCAGCGGCACAGGTTTGGGCGAGCAGTACTTC. Translation: CASGTGLGEQYF.

The chain has TRBV5-6 and TRBJ1-1, with 9 bases fitting TRBD1. Germline V gives CDR1 SGHDT, CDR2 YYEEEE. The CDR3 contains 14 residues. V was pared by 4 bases and J by 0 bases, with 1 base of the junction left unmatched. The CDR3 here is CASSRDRVNTEAFF. The CDR3 DNA follows: TGTGCCAGCAGCCGGGACAGGGTGAACACTGAAGCTTTCTTT. The complete variable domain, with remaining parts taken from reference TRBV5-6 and TRBJ1-1, reads DAGVTQSPTHLIKTRGQQVTLRCSPKSGHDTVSWYQQALGQGPQFIFQYYEEEERQRGNFPDRFSGHQFPNYSSELNVNALLLGDSALYLCASSRDRVNTEAFFGQGTRLTVV.

The chain uses TRBV2 and TRBJ2-1; D remains unclear. The CDR3 totals 13 residues. V gave up 4 bases and J gave up 6 bases, with 10 bases separating them. Germline V gives CDR1 SNHLY, CDR2 FYNNEI. DNA of the CDR3: TGTGCCAGCAGTGTAACGGTCTTCAATGAGCAGTTCTTC. Translation gives CASSVTVFNEQFF.

V gene TRBV30 combines with J gene TRBJ1-6; D possibly corresponds to TRBD1 (6 bases). The CDR3 runs to 15 residues. V shed 3 bases and J shed 5 bases, with 14 bases lying between them. Germline V gene lookup returns CDR1 GTSNPN and CDR2 SVGIG (reference sequence). In DNA form, the CDR3 reads TGTGCCTGGAGCCTTGGACAGAGTAATAATTCACCCCTCCACTTT. Its protein is CAWSLGQSNNSPLHF.

The chain couples TRBV7-9 to TRBJ1-1; D gene uncertain. Germline CDR1 SEHNR, CDR2 FQNEAQ (reference sequence). This CDR3 is 14 amino acids long. The V and J ends lost 7 bases and 1 base respectively, with 13 bases between them. The CDR3 nucleotides are TGTGCCAGCACTACGAGGCGGGAGAACACTGAAGCTTTCTTT. Translating it yields CASTTRRENTEAFF.

CDR3 in amino acids: CASSEWASGTDTQYF. CDR3 sequence (DNA): TGTGCCAGCAGTGAATGGGCTAGCGGGACAGATACGCAGTATTTT. The rearrangement links TRBV2 to TRBJ2-3, with 8 bases that match TRBD2. CDR3 length equals 15 residues. V trimming: 2 bases; J trimming: 3 bases; junction bases outside the gene matches: 4. Looked up from germline, CDR1 is SNHLY and CDR2 is FYNNEI.

This clone was counted ten times or more. The CDR3 nucleotides are TGTGCCAGCAGCCAAGGGGGGTTCGGAGGGGTCGAGCAGTACTTC. Translating it yields CASSQGGFGGVEQYF. The V gene is TRBV3-1 (or the pseudogene TRBV3-2), the J gene TRBJ2-7; tentative D call: TRBD2 (6 bases). The ends were cut back, 1 base at V and 6 bases at J, with 16 bases in the middle. CDR1 is LGHDT, CDR2 YNNKEL, per germline (reference sequence). The CDR3 runs 15 residues.

This chain connects TRBV5-1 to TRBJ2-1, with 10 bases aligning to TRBD1. CDR1 SGHRS and CDR2 YFSETQ come from the germline V gene. There are 14 residues in the CDR3. V lost 4 bases, J lost 7 bases, and 5 bases stayed unmatched. The CDR3 here is CASSIWTGGNEQFF. CDR3 nucleotide sequence: TGCGCCAGCAGCATTTGGACAGGGGGTAATGAGCAGTTCTTC. The full variable domain, rest sourced from reference TRBV5-1 and TRBJ2-1, is KAGVTQTPRYLIKTRGQQVTLSCSPISGHRSVSWYQQTPGQGLQFLFEYFSETQRNKGNFPGRFSGRQFSNSRSEMNVSTLELGDSALYLCASSIWTGGNEQFFGPGTRLTVL.

The gene calls are TRBV25-1 and TRBJ2-5; D unclear. Germline V gene lookup returns CDR1 MGHDK and CDR2 SYGVNS. The CDR3 has 14 residues. Trimming removed 1 base from V and 5 bases from J, with 11 bases in between. The CDR3 bases are TGTGCCAGCAGTGAATTAAGAGCGTCGGAGACCCAGTACTTC. Residues: CASSELRASETQYF. The whole variable domain, filled in from reference TRBV25-1 and TRBJ2-5, reads EADIYQTPRYLVIGTGKKITLECSQTMGHDKMYWYQQDPGMELHLIHYSYGVNSTEKGDLSSESTVSRIRTEHFPLTLESARPSHTSQYLCASSELRASETQYFGPGTRLLVL.

In this sample, this clone turned up once. The chain uses TRBV7-2 and TRBJ2-1; 10 nucleotides align to TRBD2. The J segment lost 8 bases and the V segment lost 4 bases, leaving 11 bases of the junction unmatched. Germline CDR1 is SGHTA and CDR2 is FQGNSA. The CDR3 totals 16 residues. The CDR3 spells CASSSKREGQFDEQFF. The CDR3 bases are TGTGCCAGCAGCTCTAAGCGGGAGGGCCAGTTTGATGAGCAGTTCTTC.

V is TRBV5-1 and J is TRBJ1-1; TRBD1 might be the D (6 bases). CDR3 size: 15 residues. V gave up 4 bases and J gave up 2 bases, with 15 bases separating them. Looked up from germline, CDR1 is SGHRS and CDR2 is YFSETQ. Written as DNA, the CDR3 is TGCGCCAGCAGCAATACCAGGGGTTATAACACTGAAGCTTTCTTT. As protein: CASSNTRGYNTEAFF. The full variable domain, in which reference TRBV5-1 and TRBJ1-1 provide the parts outside the CDR3, is KAGVTQTPRYLIKTRGQQVTLSCSPISGHRSVSWYQQTPGQGLQFLFEYFSETQRNKGNFPGRFSGRQFSNSRSEMNVSTLELGDSALYLCASSNTRGYNTEAFFGQGTRLTVV.

The CDR3 nucleotides are TGTGCCAGCAGTGAACTAGCGGGAGATCCCGAGACCCAGTACTTC. Amino acid sequence: CASSELAGDPETQYF. The chain carries TRBV2 and TRBJ2-5; 10 bases line up with TRBD2. Losses at the gene ends were 2 bases for V and 5 bases for J; bases not matched to a gene: 5. The CDR3 loop spans 15 amino acids. Per germline, CDR1 SNHLY and CDR2 FYNNEI.

V gene TRBV6-5 combines with J gene TRBJ2-1, with D possibly being TRBD2 (6 bases). Per germline, CDR1 MNHEY and CDR2 SVGAGI. Between the trimmed V and J ends, which lost 7 bases and 2 bases, there was a span of 15 bases. The CDR3 spans 15 residues. The DNA for the CDR3 is TGTGCCAGCAAACAAGCGGGCCGGGCCTACAATGAGCAGTTCTTC. This encodes CASKQAGRAYNEQFF.

The J gene is TRBJ2-3, the V gene TRBV28, with 11 bases that match TRBD2. The germline CDR1 and CDR2 sequences are MDHEN and SYDVKM. The V gene end was trimmed by 7 bases and the J gene end by 5 bases; junction bases not matched to a gene: 17. There are 18 residues in the CDR3. CDR3 sequence: CASTLNILAGGPGDTQYF. The CDR3 nucleotides are TGTGCCAGCACCCTTAATATCCTAGCGGGAGGCCCGGGAGATACGCAGTATTTT. The variable domain in full, with the rest retrieved from reference TRBV28 and TRBJ2-3, is DVKVTQSSRYLVKRTGEKVFLECVQDMDHENMFWYRQDPGLGLRLIYFSYDVKMKEKGDIPEGYSVSREKKERFSLILESASTNQTSMYLCASTLNILAGGPGDTQYFGPGTRLTVL.

The chain carries TRBV28 and TRBJ2-7, with 10 bases lining up with TRBD2. J lost 4 bases, V lost 0 bases, and 6 bases had no gene match. Germline CDR1 MDHEN, CDR2 SYDVKM. The CDR3 sequence is 16 residues long. The CDR3 DNA reads as TGTGCCAGCAGTTTATGGAGTAGCGGGAGGATTTACGAGCAGTACTTC. Its translation is CASSLWSSGRIYEQYF. Together with reference TRBV28 and TRBJ2-7, the CDR3 gives the full variable domain: DVKVTQSSRYLVKRTGEKVFLECVQDMDHENMFWYRQDPGLGLRLIYFSYDVKMKEKGDIPEGYSVSREKKERFSLILESASTNQTSMYLCASSLWSSGRIYEQYFGPGTRLTVT.

The rearrangement uses TRBV7-2 and TRBJ2-7; D is ambiguous. This CDR3 is 14 amino acids long. Germline V gives CDR1 SGHTA, CDR2 FQGNSA. V was cut by 3 bases and J by 0 bases, with 9 bases left in between. As DNA, the CDR3 is TGTGCCAGCAGCTTTCGTCTTAGCTCCTACGAGCAGTACTTC. This gives the protein CASSFRLSSYEQYF.

The rearrangement links TRBV6-6 to TRBJ2-4; 9 bases agree with TRBD1. J lost 9 bases, V lost 5 bases, and 11 bases had no gene match. Germline CDR1 is MNHNY and CDR2 is SVGAGI (reference sequence). The CDR3 loop spans 15 amino acids. This CDR3 reads CASSHRDRVSGIQYF. In DNA form, the CDR3 reads TGTGCCAGCAGTCACCGGGACAGGGTGTCGGGCATTCAGTACTTC.

This clone showed up many times. The J gene is TRBJ2-7, the V gene TRBV24-1; 12 bases match TRBD1. This CDR3 spans 16 amino acids. V was clipped by 9 bases and J by 5 bases; unmatched bases: 13. Germline V lookup: CDR1 KGHDR, CDR2 SFDVKD. The CDR3 spells CATSKGPGQGADEQYF. The CDR3 DNA sequence: TGTGCCACCTCCAAAGGTCCGGGACAGGGGGCCGACGAGCAGTACTTC.

The rearrangement uses TRBV30 and TRBJ2-4; 7 bases are a match to TRBD1. The CDR3 totals 13 residues. Germline V CDR1 and CDR2: GTSNPN, SVGIG (reference sequence). The V gene end was trimmed by 5 bases and the J gene end by 8 bases; junction bases not matched to a gene: 9. The CDR3 reads CAWARQGNDIQYF. For the CDR3, the DNA is TGTGCCTGGGCCCGACAGGGTAACGACATTCAGTACTTC.

This chain connects TRBV3-1 (or the pseudogene TRBV3-2) to TRBJ2-7; D unclear. The V gene's germline CDR1 is LGHDT and CDR2 YNNKEL (reference sequence). V shed 0 bases and J shed 2 bases, with 14 bases lying between them. The length of the CDR3 is 16 residues. The CDR3 DNA is TGTGCCAGCAGCCAAGAAGTCAATCGAGGCCCCTACGAGCAGTACTTC. It is translated as CASSQEVNRGPYEQYF.